The 17 T cell receptor beta chains below all came from one sample that was sequenced in a study of blood T cell repertoires in COVID-19. Only in-frame clones appear in the TCRdb table, and some are missing; sequencing was by immunoSEQ multiplex PCR. The table shows 200,000 to 250,000 clones, with roughly 80% occurring only once. Sequencing was carried out using PBMCs or T cells enriched from blood (not recorded which). These receptors were obtained from a woman aged 40 to 50 with acute COVID-19.

This chain joins TRBV13 and TRBJ2-1, with a weak D call TRBD2 (5 bases). Germline loops: CDR1 PRHDT, CDR2 FYEKMQ (reference sequence). Trimming pared 3 bases from V and 9 bases from J, leaving 15 bases between. The CDR3 extends over 14 amino acids. The CDR3 DNA follows: TGTGCCAGCAGCTTCGAGGAGGCGCGGGTTGAGCAGTTCTTC. Its translation is CASSFEEARVEQFF.

This chain links TRBV28 with TRBJ1-2; D is uncertain. V shed 5 bases and J shed 4 bases, with 8 bases lying between them. The CDR3 consists of 12 residues. Per germline, CDR1 MDHEN and CDR2 SYDVKM. The CDR3 coding sequence is TGTGCCAGCAGTCGGGTGGCCTATGGCTACACCTTC. As protein: CASSRVAYGYTF.

V usage is TRBV5-1 and J usage is TRBJ1-1; D remains ambiguous. In germline, CDR1 is SGHRS, CDR2 YFSETQ. V lost 4 bases and J 10 bases, leaving 11 bases between the germline ends. This CDR3 contains 11 residues. This CDR3 reads CASSLGEVAFF. The CDR3 nucleotides are TGCGCCAGCAGCCTGGGAGAGGTAGCTTTCTTT.

V and J are TRBV18 and TRBJ1-6; TRBD1 might be the D (5 bases). Germline CDR1 KGHSH, CDR2 LQKENI. Between the trimmed V and J ends, which lost 2 bases and 7 bases, there was a span of 9 bases. The CDR3 spans 14 residues. CDR3 residues: CASSPGGANSPLHF. The CDR3 DNA is TGTGCCAGCTCACCAGGAGGGGCGAATTCACCCCTCCACTTT.

The chain joins TRBV12-3 or TRBV12-4 to TRBJ1-3; D ambiguous. Trimming left V 9 bases short and J 0 bases short, with 9 bases between. The CDR3 totals 13 residues. The CDR3 spells CASQQNSGNTIYF. CDR3 sequence (DNA): TGTGCCAGTCAACAGAACTCTGGAAACACCATATATTTT.

This clone was seen only a few times. The V and J genes are TRBV5-1 and TRBJ2-3; 7 bases map to TRBD2. The CDR3 has 15 residues. J lost 5 bases, V lost 4 bases, and 10 bases had no gene match. Per germline, CDR1 SGHRS and CDR2 YFSETQ. CDR3 in amino acids: CASSGGRSAQDTQYF. The DNA of the CDR3 is TGCGCCAGCAGCGGCGGGAGATCTGCACAAGATACGCAGTATTTT.

The chain carries TRBV20-1 and TRBJ2-3, with a weak D call TRBD2 (5 bases). V dropped 3 bases and J dropped 2 bases, with 12 bases sitting between them. CDR1 is DFQATT, CDR2 SNEGSKA, per germline (reference sequence). This CDR3 is 14 amino acids long. CDR3 residues: CSASTGSLTDTQYF. The CDR3, as DNA: TGCAGTGCTAGTACGGGGAGTCTCACAGATACGCAGTATTTT.

The chain is built from TRBV6-2 or TRBV6-3 and TRBJ1-1, with D possibly TRBD1 on 5 matching bases. V lost 4 bases to trimming and J lost 1 base, with 19 bases between them. CDR3 length: 17 amino acids. The germline CDR1 and CDR2 sequences are MNHEY and SVGEGT. The CDR3 DNA sequence: TGTGCCAGCAGTTCAATTAGGAGGGGCCGAGAGAACACTGAAGCTTTCTTT. Translation gives CASSSIRRGRENTEAFF.

This chain joins TRBV5-4 and TRBJ2-7; the match to TRBD1 covers 10 bases. With 4 bases clipped from V and 3 bases from J, the junction kept 7 bases outside the gene matches. Germline CDR1 and CDR2: SGHNT and YYREEE (reference sequence). The CDR3 contains 15 residues. CDR3 sequence reads: CASSLGTGANYEQYF. Here the CDR3 DNA reads TGTGCCAGCAGCCTAGGGACAGGGGCAAACTACGAGCAGTACTTC.

This clone was counted a single time. This sequence joins TRBV27 and TRBJ1-2; no reliable D call. This CDR3 region has 13 residues. Germline lookup yields CDR1 MNHEY and CDR2 SMNVEV (reference sequence). Trimming took 4 bases from V and 5 from J, leaving 11 bases between them. CDR3 amino acids: CASSWRAGYGYTF. Written as DNA, the CDR3 is TGTGCCAGCAGTTGGAGGGCGGGTTATGGCTACACCTTC.

The V gene is TRBV9, the J gene TRBJ1-3, with D possibly TRBD1 on 5 matching bases. The V gene's germline CDR1 is SGDLS and CDR2 YYNGEE. The V end was cut by 0 bases, the J end by 3 bases, with 13 bases between. This CDR3 comprises 16 residues. CDR3 loop: CASSVGVPGVGNTIYF. Here the CDR3 DNA reads TGTGCCAGCAGCGTAGGGGTGCCGGGGGTTGGAAACACCATATATTTT.

The genes are TRBV12-5 and TRBJ2-1; weak D call: TRBD2 (6 bases). The CDR3 covers 13 residues. Germline V CDR1 and CDR2: LGHNT, FRNRAP. The V gene lost 5 bases and the J gene lost 8 bases, with 13 bases spanning the gap. As DNA, the CDR3 is TGTGCTAGTGGTCCCTCCGGGGAGGATGAGCAGTTCTTC. It codes for CASGPSGEDEQFF.

The rearrangement uses TRBV28 and TRBJ1-1; D uncertain. V lost 7 bases and J 1 base, leaving 4 bases between the germline ends. Germline V CDR1 and CDR2: MDHEN, SYDVKM. The CDR3 runs to 11 residues. The CDR3 nucleotides are TGTGCCAGCACCAGGAACACTGAAGCTTTCTTT. Its protein product is CASTRNTEAFF.

V usage is TRBV11-3 and J usage is TRBJ2-7, with D maybe TRBD1 (7 bases). Per germline, CDR1 SGHNT and CDR2 YENEEA. The CDR3 totals 14 residues. V dropped 5 bases and J dropped 4 bases, with 15 bases sitting between them. The CDR3 bases are TGTGCCAGCAGCATCTCAGGGGGGAGATACGAGCAGTACTTC. Protein: CASSISGGRYEQYF.

V and J are TRBV7-9 and TRBJ1-2; D is possibly TRBD1 (6 bases). V lost 5 bases and J lost 4, with 11 bases in between. The V gene's germline CDR1 is SEHNR and CDR2 FQNEAQ (reference sequence). The length of the CDR3 is 13 residues. The CDR3 DNA is TGTGCCAGCAGCGAAACGACAGGCTATGGCTACACCTTC. Protein: CASSETTGYGYTF.

This chain links TRBV9 with TRBJ2-7, with 9 bases fitting TRBD2. Per the germline V gene, CDR1 is SGDLS and CDR2 is YYNGEE. This CDR3 contains 15 residues. Trimming took 0 bases from V and 4 from J; bases not matched to a gene: 5. The CDR3 sequence is CASSVAAGGRYEQYF. The CDR3 bases are TGTGCCAGCAGCGTAGCAGCGGGGGGAAGGTACGAGCAGTACTTC.

J is TRBJ2-7 and V is TRBV30; D possibly corresponds to TRBD1 (5 bases). The germline CDR1 and CDR2 sequences are GTSNPN and SVGIG (reference sequence). V was clipped by 1 base and J by 5 bases, with 12 bases between them. This CDR3 region has 13 residues. The CDR3 reads CAWSATGFHEQYF. The CDR3 bases are TGTGCCTGGAGTGCCACAGGTTTCCACGAGCAGTACTTC. Full variable domain (remainder filled in from reference TRBV30 and TRBJ2-7): SQTIHQWPATLVQPVGSPLSLECTVEGTSNPNLYWYRQAAGRGLQLLFYSVGIGQISSEVPQNLSASRPQDRQFILSSKKLLLSDSGFYLCAWSATGFHEQYFGPGTRLTVT.